The entry below gives a single T cell receptor beta chain sequence along with its context. Its target is not known. The libraries were made with immunoSEQ version 4 in survey mode. Measured with immunoSEQ multiplex PCR; TCRdb has only the in-frame clones, and not every one. This repertoire shows around 20,000 clones, around 78% found once; its top ten account for roughly 6.4%. This entry comes from a study of persistence of HIV-infected CD4 T cells. Across the study: Suppressive ART had lasted a median of roughly eight years.

V was shortened by 1 base and J by 0 bases, with 7 bases between the two germline ends. Looked up from germline, CDR1 is SGHNT and CDR2 is YYREEE (reference sequence). CDR3 length equals 14 residues. The stimulus was lysate of CMV-infected fibroblasts, about 11 ug/mL. Sorting selected CD4+ T cells upregulating both CD40 ligand and CD69. Donors had undetectable plasma HIV-1 RNA, under 50 copies/mL, for 4+ years. Whole-study findings and limits: Antigen-responding cells were enriched for degenerate expanded CDR3beta sequences.

The TCR sequence derives from an adult man with HIV who was CMV-seropositive. Here the sequenced sample was CD4+ T cells sorted from PBMCs after 18-hour stimulation, taken from a patient who received antiretroviral therapy. The chain couples TRBV5-4 to TRBJ1-1; D is perhaps TRBD1 (5 bases). CDR3 protein: CASSLQGMNTEAFF. As DNA, the CDR3 is TGTGCCAGCAGCTTGCAGGGCATGAACACTGAAGCTTTCTTT.